These 6 T cell receptor beta chains were all obtained from the same sample, sequenced in a study of cytomegalovirus exposure and HLA in healthy donors. Primers included in the PCR were 60 Vbeta and 13 Jbeta primers. Method: immunoSEQ multiplex PCR; TCRdb's copy keeps in-frame clones and lacks some. The table has about 70,000 clones, more than 80% seen once; the top ten hold roughly 2%. The sample consisted of PBMCs. The receptors were gathered from a woman in her thirties in good health and CMV-seronegative.

This chain joins TRBV6-1 and TRBJ2-3, with 8 nucleotides matching TRBD1. The junction had 7 bases not matched to a gene; V was cut back by 6 bases and J by 2 bases. CDR3 length equals 15 residues. Germline V gene data show CDR1 as MNHNS and CDR2 as SASEGT. The CDR3 DNA follows: TGTGCCAGCAGGGGAGACAGGGGATTCACAGATACGCAGTATTTT. Its protein product is CASRGDRGFTDTQYF.

This chain's CDR3 is CAWRGLAGASYEQYF. The DNA for the CDR3 is TGTGCCTGGAGGGGACTAGCGGGGGCATCCTACGAGCAGTACTTC. The chain carries TRBV30 and TRBJ2-7; 14 positions match TRBD2. Trimming cost V 3 bases and J 1 base; bases outside gene matches: 2. CDR3 size: 15 residues. Germline V gene lookup returns CDR1 GTSNPN and CDR2 SVGIG (reference sequence).

V and J are TRBV5-6 and TRBJ1-5, with a weak D call TRBD1 (5 bases). In germline, CDR1 is SGHDT, CDR2 YYEEEE. This CDR3 contains 16 residues. Trimming took off 1 base at V and 3 bases at J, with 14 bases between the two ends. DNA for the CDR3: TGTGCCAGCAGCTTGAACCTTGACAGTGTCAATCAGCCCCAGCATTTT. It translates to CASSLNLDSVNQPQHF.

The chain combines TRBV9 with TRBJ2-7; TRBD2 agrees at 9 bases. The germline gives CDR1 SGDLS, CDR2 YYNGEE. J lost 2 bases, V lost 3 bases, and 3 bases had no gene match. This CDR3 contains 14 residues. The CDR3 here is CASSESGGTYEQYF. The CDR3 DNA reads as TGTGCCAGCAGCGAGAGCGGGGGGACCTACGAGCAGTACTTC.

The chain couples TRBV11-3 to TRBJ2-1, with a possible D match to TRBD2 (5 bases). CDR3 size: 13 residues. From germline, CDR1 is SGHNT and CDR2 YENEEA. Trimming cost V 5 bases and J 2 bases, with 7 bases left between them. The CDR3 loop is CASSPGTYNEQFF. The CDR3 coding sequence is TGTGCCAGCAGCCCCGGGACCTACAATGAGCAGTTCTTC. Looking up the rest from reference TRBV11-3 and TRBJ2-1 gives the full variable domain: EAGVVQSPRYKIIEKKQPVAFWCNPISGHNTLYWYLQNLGQGPELLIRYENEEAVDDSQLPKDRFSAERLKGVDSTLKIQPAELGDSAVYLCASSPGTYNEQFFGPGTRLTVL.

The rearrangement uses TRBV2 and TRBJ1-1, with 10 bases identical to TRBD1. Germline CDR1 and CDR2: SNHLY and FYNNEI. V shed 4 bases, J shed 6 bases, and the junction held 5 bases outside the gene matches. The CDR3 is 14 amino acids. In DNA, the CDR3 is TGTGCCAGCAGTGGAGACAGGGGGCGGGCTGAAGCTTTCTTT. Its protein product is CASSGDRGRAEAFF.